The following is a T cell receptor (beta chain) sequence with its context. The antigen remains undetermined. The data are from a study of identifying expanded T cells in peripheral blood. General study findings and limits: Clone count variance between approximately 2-week samples rose with total template count. About 1.2 clones differed between technical replicates, versus about 15 and 19 over time.

No infections or other immune events were documented during collection. Deletions cut 0 bases from V and 6 bases from J, with 13 bases between. The CDR3 is 14 residues long. Clones were read by immunoSEQ multiplex PCR, and TCRdb kept only the in-frame ones, dropping some. This sample has about 110,000 clones; 88% occur once, and the top ten carry around 8.3%. The sample taken for sequencing was blood. This chain uses TRBV5-3 with TRBJ2-7; D gene unclear. TRBV5-3 falls under the ORF class, with uncertain function. This sequence originates from a person aged 18 to 70 in good health. Here the CDR3 reads CARSLDPGGGEQYF. The CDR3, as DNA: TGTGCCAGAAGCTTGGATCCTGGCGGTGGCGAGCAGTACTTC.